This TCR beta chain was captured in a study of cytomegalovirus exposure and HLA in healthy donors. Looking at the study overall: From some 190 million T cells, an earlier analysis saw approximately 110 million unique TCR beta sequences.

In the case of this clone: Its antigen is still unknown.

The CDR3 sequence is 17 residues long. With 7 bases removed from V and 0 bases from J, the gap between germline ends came to 19 bases. CDR1 and CDR2 (germline): SEHNR, FQNEAQ (reference sequence). Points from the study as a whole: Despite most TCR sequences being rare, some public TCRs occurred in many donors. In a later analysis, parvovirus B19, influenza, CMV and Epstein-Barr virus appeared linked to several top co-occurrence clusters. Analyses of presence/absence relied on an assumption of roughly uniform sequencing depth across donors.

The primer mix had 60 Vbeta and 13 Jbeta primers. The repertoire was sequenced with immunoSEQ multiplex PCR; TCRdb's copy has only in-frame clones and lacks some. Across approximately 79,000 clones, the top ten clones capture 4.5% to 5% of the sample. This chain links TRBV7-9 with TRBJ1-3; D is unresolved. The sequence was obtained from a man between 35 and 55 years old in good health and CMV-seronegative. The sample taken for sequencing was PBMCs. CDR3 amino acids: CASNPWAGYSSGNTIYF. DNA for the CDR3: TGTGCCAGCAACCCCTGGGCAGGATACTCCTCTGGAAACACCATATATTTT.